This T cell receptor beta chain was sequenced in a study of Graves' ophthalmopathy and Graves' hyperthyroidism. The authors amplified TCR beta CDR3 regions from RNA transcripts. Second-round multiplex PCR came after a first-round RT-PCR that employed HTBI primers. TCRdb passed the multiplex PCR reads through MiXCR, listing each CDR3 protein once. The sample has roughly 400,000 distinct CDR3 sequences, roughly 15% seen once. There are 13 residues in the CDR3. Broader study findings: The model's prediction of ophthalmopathy progression had just over 70% sensitivity and around 77% specificity.

As to this clonotype: Its antigen is undetermined. Just one base apart from a much larger clone, this may be a read error.

Sequencing was done on a sample of peripheral blood. The rearrangement uses TRBV12-3 or TRBV12-4 and TRBJ2-5, with TRBD2 as a possible D gene (7 bases). This TCR came from a woman between 18 and 30 years old with stable Graves' hyperthyroidism. Here the CDR3 reads CASSGGAQESQYF. In nucleotides, the CDR3 is TGTGCCAGCAGTGGGGGGGCCCAAGAGAGCCAGTACTTC.